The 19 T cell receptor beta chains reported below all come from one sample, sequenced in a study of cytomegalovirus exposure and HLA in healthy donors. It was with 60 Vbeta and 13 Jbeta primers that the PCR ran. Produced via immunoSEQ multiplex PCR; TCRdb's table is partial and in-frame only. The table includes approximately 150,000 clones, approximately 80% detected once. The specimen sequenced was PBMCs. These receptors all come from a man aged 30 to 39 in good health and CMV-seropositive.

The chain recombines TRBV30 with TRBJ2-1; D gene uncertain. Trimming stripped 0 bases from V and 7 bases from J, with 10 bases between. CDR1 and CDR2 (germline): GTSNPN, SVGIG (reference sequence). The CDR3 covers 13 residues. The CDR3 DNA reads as TGTGCCTGGAGTGTAGAGTTTCCGAATGAGCAGTTCTTC. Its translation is CAWSVEFPNEQFF.

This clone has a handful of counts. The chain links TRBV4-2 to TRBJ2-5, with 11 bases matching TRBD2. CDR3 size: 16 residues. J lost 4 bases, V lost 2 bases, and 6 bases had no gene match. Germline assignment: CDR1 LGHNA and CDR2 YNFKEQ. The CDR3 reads CASSQMDSGGGETQYF. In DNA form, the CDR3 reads TGTGCCAGCAGCCAAATGGATAGCGGGGGGGGAGAGACCCAGTACTTC.

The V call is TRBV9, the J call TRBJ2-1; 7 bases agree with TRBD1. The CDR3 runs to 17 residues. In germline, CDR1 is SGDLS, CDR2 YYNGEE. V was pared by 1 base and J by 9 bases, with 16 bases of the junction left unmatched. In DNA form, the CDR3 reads TGTGCCAGCAGCGTAAACCGGGACAGTGTAATTACTGGTGAGCAGTTCTTC. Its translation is CASSVNRDSVITGEQFF.

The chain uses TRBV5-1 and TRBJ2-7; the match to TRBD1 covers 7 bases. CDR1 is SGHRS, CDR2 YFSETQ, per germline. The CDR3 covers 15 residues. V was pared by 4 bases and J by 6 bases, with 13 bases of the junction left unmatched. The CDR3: CASSRSGQQGSEQYF. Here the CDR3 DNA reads TGCGCCAGCAGCCGATCTGGGCAACAGGGGTCCGAGCAGTACTTC.

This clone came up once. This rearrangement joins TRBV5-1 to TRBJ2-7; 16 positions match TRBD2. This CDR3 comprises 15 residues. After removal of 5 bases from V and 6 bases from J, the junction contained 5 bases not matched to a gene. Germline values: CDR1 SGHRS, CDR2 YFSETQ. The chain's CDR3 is CASSGTSGRASEQYF. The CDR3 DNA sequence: TGCGCCAGCAGTGGGACTAGCGGGAGGGCCTCCGAGCAGTACTTC.

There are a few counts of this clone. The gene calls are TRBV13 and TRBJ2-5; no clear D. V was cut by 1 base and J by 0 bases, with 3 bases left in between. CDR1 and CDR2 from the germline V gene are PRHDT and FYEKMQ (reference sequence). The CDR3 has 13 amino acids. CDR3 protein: CASSLVYQETQYF. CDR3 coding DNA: TGTGCCAGCAGCTTAGTATACCAAGAGACCCAGTACTTC.

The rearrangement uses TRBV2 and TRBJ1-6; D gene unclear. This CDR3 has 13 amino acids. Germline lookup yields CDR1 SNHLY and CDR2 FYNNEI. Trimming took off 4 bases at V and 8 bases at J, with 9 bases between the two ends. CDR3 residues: CASSGLGDSPLHF. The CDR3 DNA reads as TGTGCCAGCAGTGGGCTGGGAGATTCACCCCTCCACTTT.

As DNA, the CDR3 is TGTGCCAGCAGCCTCGCCTCTTCGGCGGGGGGCCGGTCCCATGAGCAGTTCTTC. It translates to CASSLASSAGGRSHEQFF. The chain has TRBV11-2 and TRBJ2-1, with TRBD2 identical over 8 bases. The CDR3 totals 18 residues. Trimming at V came to 5 bases and at J to 8 bases, leaving 20 bases not matched to a gene. Germline-derived CDR1 and CDR2 are SGHAT and FQNNGV.

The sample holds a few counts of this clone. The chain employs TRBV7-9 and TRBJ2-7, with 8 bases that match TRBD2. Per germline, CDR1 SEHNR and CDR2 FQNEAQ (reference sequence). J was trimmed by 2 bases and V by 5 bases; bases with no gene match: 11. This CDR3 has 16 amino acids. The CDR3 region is CASSPAEREKPYEQYF. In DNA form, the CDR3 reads TGTGCCAGCAGCCCCGCAGAGCGGGAGAAACCCTACGAGCAGTACTTC.

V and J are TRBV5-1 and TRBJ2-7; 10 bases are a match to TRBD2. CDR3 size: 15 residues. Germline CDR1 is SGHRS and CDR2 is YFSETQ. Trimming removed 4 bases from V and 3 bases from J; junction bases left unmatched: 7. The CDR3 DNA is TGCGCCAGCAGCCCTAGCGGGGGACCCCTCTACGAGCAGTACTTC. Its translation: CASSPSGGPLYEQYF.

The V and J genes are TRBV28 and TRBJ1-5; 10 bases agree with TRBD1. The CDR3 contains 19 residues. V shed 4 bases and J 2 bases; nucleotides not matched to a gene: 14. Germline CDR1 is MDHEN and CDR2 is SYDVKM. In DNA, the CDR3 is TGTGCCAGCAGTTCCCCTCAATTGGACAGGGGGTATGGCAATCAGCCCCAGCATTTT. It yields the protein CASSSPQLDRGYGNQPQHF. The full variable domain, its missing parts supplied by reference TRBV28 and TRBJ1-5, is DVKVTQSSRYLVKRTGEKVFLECVQDMDHENMFWYRQDPGLGLRLIYFSYDVKMKEKGDIPEGYSVSREKKERFSLILESASTNQTSMYLCASSSPQLDRGYGNQPQHFGDGTRLSIL.

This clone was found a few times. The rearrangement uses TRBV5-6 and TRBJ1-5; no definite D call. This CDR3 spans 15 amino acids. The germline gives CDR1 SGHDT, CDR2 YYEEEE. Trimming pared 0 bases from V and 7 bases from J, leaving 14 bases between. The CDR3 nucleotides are TGTGCCAGCAGCTTGGGACCCGGGAAAGGGCAGCCCCAGCATTTT. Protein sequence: CASSLGPGKGQPQHF.

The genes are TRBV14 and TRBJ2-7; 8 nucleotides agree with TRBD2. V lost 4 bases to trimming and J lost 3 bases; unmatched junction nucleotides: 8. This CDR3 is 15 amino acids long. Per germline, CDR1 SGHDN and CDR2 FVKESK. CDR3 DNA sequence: TGTGCCAGCAGCCGCCGGACTAGCCGAAACTACGAGCAGTACTTC. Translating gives CASSRRTSRNYEQYF.

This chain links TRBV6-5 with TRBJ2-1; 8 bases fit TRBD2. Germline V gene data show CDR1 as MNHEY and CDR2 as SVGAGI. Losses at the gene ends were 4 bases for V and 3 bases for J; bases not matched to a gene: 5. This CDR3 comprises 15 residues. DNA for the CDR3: TGTGCCAGCAGTTCGACTAGCGCTTACTACAATGAGCAGTTCTTC. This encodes CASSSTSAYYNEQFF.

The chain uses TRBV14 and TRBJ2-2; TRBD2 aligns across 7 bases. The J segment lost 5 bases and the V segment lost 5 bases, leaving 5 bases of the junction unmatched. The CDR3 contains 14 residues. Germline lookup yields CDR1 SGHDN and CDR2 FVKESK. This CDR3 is CASSIQGGTGELFF. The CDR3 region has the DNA TGTGCCAGCAGCATTCAGGGAGGGACCGGGGAGCTGTTTTTT.

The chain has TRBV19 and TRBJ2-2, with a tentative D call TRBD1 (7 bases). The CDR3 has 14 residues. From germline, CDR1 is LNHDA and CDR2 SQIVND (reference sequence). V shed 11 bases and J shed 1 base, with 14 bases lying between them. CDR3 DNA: TGTGCCGGTGGGACAGCGGGGAACACCGGGGAGCTGTTTTTT. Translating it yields CAGGTAGNTGELFF.

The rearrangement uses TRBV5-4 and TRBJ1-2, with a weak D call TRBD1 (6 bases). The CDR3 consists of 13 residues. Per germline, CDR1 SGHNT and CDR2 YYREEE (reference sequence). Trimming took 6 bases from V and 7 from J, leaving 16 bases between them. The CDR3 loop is CASTIAGEGGYTF. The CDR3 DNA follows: TGTGCCAGCACCATCGCAGGGGAGGGTGGCTACACCTTC.

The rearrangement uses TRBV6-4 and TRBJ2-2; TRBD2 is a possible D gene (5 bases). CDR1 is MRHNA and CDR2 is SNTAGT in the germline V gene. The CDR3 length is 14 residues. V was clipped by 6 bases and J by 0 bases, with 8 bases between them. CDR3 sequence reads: CASSQEANTGELFF. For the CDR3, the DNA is TGTGCCAGCAGCCAGGAGGCGAACACCGGGGAGCTGTTTTTT.

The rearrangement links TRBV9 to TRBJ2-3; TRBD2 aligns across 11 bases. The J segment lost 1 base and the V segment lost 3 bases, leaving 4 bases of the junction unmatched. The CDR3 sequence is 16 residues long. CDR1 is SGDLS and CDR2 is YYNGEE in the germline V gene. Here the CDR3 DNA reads TGTGCCAGCAGCGCGATTAGCGGGAGGGGCACAGATACGCAGTATTTT. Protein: CASSAISGRGTDTQYF.